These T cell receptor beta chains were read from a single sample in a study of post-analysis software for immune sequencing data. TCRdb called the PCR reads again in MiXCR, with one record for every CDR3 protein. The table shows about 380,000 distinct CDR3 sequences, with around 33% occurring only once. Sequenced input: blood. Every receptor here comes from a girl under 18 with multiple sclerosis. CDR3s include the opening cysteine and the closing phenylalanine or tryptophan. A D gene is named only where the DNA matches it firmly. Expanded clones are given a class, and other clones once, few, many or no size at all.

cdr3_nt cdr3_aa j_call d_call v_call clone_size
TGCGCCAGCAGCCAAGTGGCGACTAGCGGGGGGACCTCCTACAATGAGCAGTTCTTC CASSQVATSGGTSYNEQFF TRBJ2-1 TRBD2 TRBV4-1 few
TGTGCCAACAGCCTGACAGGGGGCGTGAACACTGAAGCTTTCTTT CANSLTGGVNTEAFF TRBJ1-1 TRBD1 TRBV4-2 -
TGCGCCAGCAGCTTAGGACAGGGGAGATTGAATACTGAAGCTTTCTTT CASSLGQGRLNTEAFF TRBJ1-1 TRBD1 TRBV5-1 -
TGTGCCAGCAGTGGGCAGCCGAACACTGAAGCTTTCTTT CASSGQPNTEAFF TRBJ1-1 - TRBV2 once
TGTGCCAGCAGTTTATGGGCAGATCACACTGAAGCTTTCTTT CASSLWADHTEAFF TRBJ1-1 - TRBV28 -
TGTGCCAGCAGCGAGGATGGGTCTGGGGCCAACGTCCGGACTTTC CASSEDGSGANVRTF TRBJ2-6 - TRBV7-3 -
TGTGCCAGCAGCCAAGATTCCTACCAATACAATGAGCAGTTCTTC CASSQDSYQYNEQFF TRBJ2-1 - TRBV3-1 -
TGCGCCAGCAGCCAAGTTCCGGGACAGGGGGCCCTTACCGGGGAGCTGTTTTTT CASSQVPGQGALTGELFF TRBJ2-2 TRBD1 TRBV4-1 once
TGCAGTGCTAGATCTCCAGGTGGCGGGGGGGTGTACAATGAGCAGTTCTTC CSARSPGGGGVYNEQFF TRBJ2-1 TRBD2 TRBV20-1 -
TGTGCCAGTACTTCCCGGGGTTATGAGCAGTTCTTC CASTSRGYEQFF TRBJ2-1 - TRBV19 -
TGTGCCAGCAGCCAAGACACTAATCGGGGGGGGAATGAGCAGTTCTTC CASSQDTNRGGNEQFF TRBJ2-1 TRBD2 TRBV4-2 -
TGTGCCAGCAGCTTCATACAGGCCTACGAGCAGTACTTC CASSFIQAYEQYF TRBJ2-7 - TRBV7-2 -
TGTGCCAGCAGTTTGGGTCCGTCGTGGCAGAGCAATGAGCAGTTCTTC CASSLGPSWQSNEQFF TRBJ2-1 - TRBV27 -
TGCAGTGCTAGAGATGTGGACATAGGCTACGAGCAGTACTTC CSARDVDIGYEQYF TRBJ2-7 - TRBV20-1 -
TGCGCCAGCAGCCAGGACAGCAGGGAGGGGGAGCTGTTTTTT CASSQDSREGELFF TRBJ2-2 - TRBV4-1 -
TGCAGCGTTGACTATCAGACTGAAGCTTTCTTT CSVDYQTEAFF TRBJ1-1 - TRBV29-1 -
TGTGCCAGCAGTTACGGACAGGGAGGGACCTACGAGCAGTACTTC CASSYGQGGTYEQYF TRBJ2-7 - TRBV27 few
TGTGCCAGCAGTGAAAGGTCAGGGAATCAGCCCCAGCATTTT CASSERSGNQPQHF TRBJ1-5 - TRBV2 -
TGTGCCACCAGTGATTTAAGAAGGTTGCCCGGGGCGAGAACCCAGTACTTC CATSDLRRLPGARTQYF TRBJ2-7 - TRBV24-1 -
TGTGCCAGCAGCTTAGAGGGAAATGGGAATCAGCCCCAGCATTTT CASSLEGNGNQPQHF TRBJ1-5 - TRBV7-6 few
TGTGCCAGCAGGCCCTCTTCGAGCTCCTACAATGAGCAGTTCTTC CASRPSSSSYNEQFF TRBJ2-1 - TRBV12-3/TRBV12-4 few
TGTGCCAGCAGTAACACTGCCCATGGCAATGAGCAGTTCTTC CASSNTAHGNEQFF TRBJ2-1 - TRBV27 -
TGCGCCACCAAGCGACTAGCGGGGGTCTACGAGCAGTACTTC CATKRLAGVYEQYF TRBJ2-7 TRBD2 TRBV5-1 few
TGTGCCAGCAGCCAATTCCGGGACACCTACGAGCAGTACTTC CASSQFRDTYEQYF TRBJ2-7 - TRBV6-5 few
TGTGCCAGCAGCTTACGGGGGGGAAGCACCGGGGAGCTGTTTTTT CASSLRGGSTGELFF TRBJ2-2 TRBD2 TRBV7-9 few
TGCAGTGCTAGAGATCCCTCTACTAGTGTAAGCTCCTACAATGAGCAGTTCTTC CSARDPSTSVSSYNEQFF TRBJ2-1 - TRBV20-1 -
TGTGCCAGCAGCCCCTCCACGGGGACGAGCTCCTACAATGAGCAGTTCTTC CASSPSTGTSSYNEQFF TRBJ2-1 - TRBV12-3/TRBV12-4 few
TGTGCCAGCAGCGACAGGGGGCGCCAAGCCTACGAGCAGTACTTC CASSDRGRQAYEQYF TRBJ2-7 TRBD1 TRBV7-2 few
TGTGCCAGCAGCCTACTCGGTACGACAGGGGCCTACGAGCAGTACTTC CASSLLGTTGAYEQYF TRBJ2-7 TRBD1 TRBV7-2 -
TGCAGTGCGGACCATGGACAGGGAAATTTCTACGAGCAGTACTTC CSADHGQGNFYEQYF TRBJ2-7 TRBD1 TRBV20-1 -
TGCGCCAGCAGCGGCGGGCTTCGGGCATATGGCTACACCTTC CASSGGLRAYGYTF TRBJ1-2 - TRBV5-1 few
TGTGCCAGCAGTTACGGGACAGCCCCGAACACTGAAGCTTTCTTT CASSYGTAPNTEAFF TRBJ1-1 TRBD1 TRBV6-2/TRBV6-3 once
TGTGCCAGCTCACCCGAGGACGGGCAGCCCCAGCATTTT CASSPEDGQPQHF TRBJ1-5 - TRBV18 -
TGTGCCAGCAGTGCGGTGGGACAGCAGTACTTC CASSAVGQQYF TRBJ2-5 TRBD1 TRBV25-1 many
TGCGCCAGCAGCTTGAGGCAGGGAGGGGTAGAAGAGACCCAGTACTTC CASSLRQGGVEETQYF TRBJ2-5 TRBD2 TRBV5-1 -
TGCAGCTCCGGAAGGACGTCGAGTACGATTGATGAGCAGTTCTTC CSSGRTSSTIDEQFF TRBJ2-1 - TRBV29-1 -
TGTGCCAGCAGTTACTATCGGCGGGGGGCCTACGAGCAGTACTTC CASSYYRRGAYEQYF TRBJ2-7 TRBD2 TRBV6-5 few
TGCGCCAGCAGCCCGGGCCGGTACCAAGAGACCCAGTACTTC CASSPGRYQETQYF TRBJ2-5 - TRBV5-1 few
TGCAGTGCTAGCAGGCAGGGGGCGCGGTACTTC CSASRQGARYF TRBJ2-7 TRBD1 TRBV20-1 -
TGTGCCAGCAGCCAACCTGGGACAGGGGGCTCTGGGGCCAACGTCCTGACTTTC CASSQPGTGGSGANVLTF TRBJ2-6 TRBD1 TRBV4-2 few
TGTGCCAGCAGCTTACAGGGGGCTTTTAATTCACCCCTCCACTTT CASSLQGAFNSPLHF TRBJ1-6 TRBD1 TRBV13 -
TGTGCCAGCAGCGCCTACAGTATCGGGCAGTTCTTC CASSAYSIGQFF TRBJ2-1 - TRBV7-9 -
TGCGCCAGCAGGGCCGATAATGCTGGCTACACCTTC CASRADNAGYTF TRBJ1-2 - TRBV10-2 -
TGTGCCAGCAGCCGAGGCAGGCTTAACTATGGCTACACCTTC CASSRGRLNYGYTF TRBJ1-2 - TRBV12-3/TRBV12-4 -
TGCAGTGCTCCCGTCGCAGGGCTGGGCACTGAAGCTTTCTTT CSAPVAGLGTEAFF TRBJ1-1 - TRBV20-1 -
TGTGCCAGCAGCCAATTTAGGACTAGTGATTACGAGCAGTACTTC CASSQFRTSDYEQYF TRBJ2-7 TRBD2 TRBV3-1 -
TGTGCCAGCAGGGCCGACTCCTATAATTCACCCCTCCACTTT CASRADSYNSPLHF TRBJ1-6 - TRBV9 -
TGTGCCAGCAGCTCCAGCAGGGGCAATCAGCCCCAGCATTTT CASSSSRGNQPQHF TRBJ1-5 - TRBV7-9 -
TGTGCCAGCAGCCCGACCCCAAACCTAGCGCGATCTTACAATGAGCAGTTCTTC CASSPTPNLARSYNEQFF TRBJ2-1 - TRBV9 -
TGTGCCAGCAGTTACGATGGCAGTTCACCCCTCCACTTT CASSYDGSSPLHF TRBJ1-6 - TRBV6-5 -
TGTGCCAGCAGTGCGGGACATTACAATGAGCAGTTCTTC CASSAGHYNEQFF TRBJ2-1 - TRBV6-2/TRBV6-3 -
TGTGCCAGCAGCCGGGGTCTAGCCAAAAACATTCAGTACTTC CASSRGLAKNIQYF TRBJ2-4 - TRBV7-9 few